The T cell receptor beta chain under discussion was sequenced for a study of CD8 T cells in Susac syndrome. Overall study: Susac syndrome patients were untreated, on corticosteroids with some adding intravenous immunoglobulin, or on intravenous immunoglobulin only.

After extraction with the RNeasy kit, roughly 0.45 to 1 ug of the RNA was reverse transcribed using random hexamers. TCR beta CDR3 was amplified by immunoSEQ covering 54 Vbeta and 13 Jbeta. TCRdb re-called the immunoSEQ multiplex PCR reads with MiXCR, one entry per CDR3 protein. The data show approximately 150,000 distinct CDR3 sequences, almost 96% seen once. Germline V gene lookup returns CDR1 WSHSY and CDR2 SAAADI. This CDR3 spans 13 amino acids. V dropped 6 bases and J dropped 9; count of bases not matched to a gene: 9. Sequencing targeted TCR beta in T cells from blood (CD8+ and CD4+). This receptor was taken from a human donor with Susac syndrome. This chain connects TRBV10-2 to TRBJ1-2; 8 nucleotides align to TRBD1. The sample consisted of CD4+ T cells from PBMCs. CDR3 sequence (DNA): TGCGCCAGCAGGGGGGGACAGGCGAGGAGCTACACCTTC. Protein sequence: CASRGGQARSYTF.